The clone carrying this T cell receptor beta chain was counted a few times. Antigen unknown. This sample was included in a study of CD8 T cells in ankylosing spondylitis. Overall study findings and caveats: The study looked at matched synovial fluid samples from ankylosing spondylitis patients. Disease-linked clones were reported to be significantly enriched there. Clones linked to disease, bearing a CD8+ phenotype, were relatively rare in peripheral blood. Characteristic of ankylosing spondylitis blood, it appeared, was a TCR beta motif comprising roughly eight highly homologous variants.

Making use of molecular barcodes, quantitative 5'-RACE generated TCR beta libraries. TCRdb analysed the 5' RACE reads with MiXCR anew, one entry per CDR3 protein. Of 150,000 to 250,000 distinct CDR3 sequences in the sample, around 13% were seen once. The CDR3 loop spans 14 amino acids. Trimming pared 7 bases from V and 5 bases from J, leaving 15 bases between. The sequencing sample was made of blood, either unsorted or a sorted T cell fraction (not recorded which). The V call is TRBV12-3 or TRBV12-4, the J call TRBJ1-5; D ambiguous. The sequence was obtained from a male donor with ankylosing spondylitis or in good health (not recorded which). The CDR3 DNA reads TGTGCCAGCACTCGACGGCCAGGAGATCAGCCCCAGCATTTT. Translated, it gives CASTRRPGDQPQHF.